The rows below give T cell receptor beta chains drawn from one sample of a study of T-cell memory formation after mild COVID-19. TCRdb re-called the 5' RACE reads through MiXCR, storing one row per CDR3 protein. The table has 500,000 to 650,000 distinct CDR3 sequences, about 20% seen once. Material for sequencing was PBMCs or a T cell subset sorted from them (not recorded which). The receptor set was obtained from an adult woman who had mild COVID-19 (a few samples of this study predate the infection). Cell type and time point are not known. Each CDR3 is given with its conserved first and last residue. Each record gives: CDR3 length, J gene, D gene, clone size, V gene, CDR3 protein, CDR3 DNA. D genes are given only for firm matches. Clone size is given for some rows only: seen once, a few or many times, or a class if the clone is expanded.

CDR3 length: 14
J gene: TRBJ2-2
D gene: NA
clone size: once
V gene: TRBV9
CDR3 protein: CASSPDSWTGELFF
CDR3 DNA: TGTGCCAGCAGCCCCGACAGCTGGACCGGGGAGCTGTTTTTT

CDR3 length: 16
J gene: TRBJ1-1
D gene: TRBD1
clone size: few
V gene: TRBV7-9
CDR3 protein: CASSSGQGVFGTEAFF
CDR3 DNA: TGTGCCAGCAGCTCGGGACAGGGGGTATTCGGCACTGAAGCTTTCTTT

CDR3 length: 13
J gene: TRBJ2-7
D gene: NA
clone size: NA
V gene: TRBV6-2/TRBV6-3
CDR3 protein: CASSSSPAMEQYF
CDR3 DNA: TGTGCCAGCAGTTCCTCGCCTGCTATGGAGCAGTACTTC

CDR3 length: 16
J gene: TRBJ1-4
D gene: TRBD1
clone size: once
V gene: TRBV12-3/TRBV12-4
CDR3 protein: CASSLAAGGRNEKLFF
CDR3 DNA: TGTGCCAGCAGTTTAGCGGCAGGGGGCCGAAATGAAAAACTGTTTTTT

CDR3 length: 14
J gene: TRBJ2-5
D gene: TRBD2
clone size: NA
V gene: TRBV20-1
CDR3 protein: CSAPRAGTQETQYF
CDR3 DNA: TGCAGTGCCCCGAGAGCGGGGACCCAAGAGACCCAGTACTTC

CDR3 length: 11
J gene: TRBJ1-1
D gene: NA
clone size: few
V gene: TRBV30
CDR3 protein: CAWTRSTEAFF
CDR3 DNA: TGTGCCTGGACCAGGAGTACTGAAGCTTTCTTT

CDR3 length: 16
J gene: TRBJ2-3
D gene: NA
clone size: few
V gene: TRBV7-3
CDR3 protein: CASSPNPGASTDTQYF
CDR3 DNA: TGTGCCAGCAGCCCCAACCCCGGGGCTAGCACAGATACGCAGTATTTT

CDR3 length: 15
J gene: TRBJ2-1
D gene: TRBD2
clone size: NA
V gene: TRBV15
CDR3 protein: CATSTPSGGVDEQFF
CDR3 DNA: TGTGCCACCAGCACCCCTAGCGGGGGGGTGGATGAGCAGTTCTTC

CDR3 length: 13
J gene: TRBJ2-3
D gene: NA
clone size: few
V gene: TRBV5-8
CDR3 protein: CASSSSSGDTQYF
CDR3 DNA: TGTGCCAGCAGCTCCAGCAGCGGAGATACGCAGTATTTT

CDR3 length: 15
J gene: TRBJ2-1
D gene: TRBD2
clone size: NA
V gene: TRBV7-6
CDR3 protein: CASSRSGRAFNEQFF
CDR3 DNA: TGTGCCAGCAGCCGTAGCGGGAGAGCGTTCAATGAGCAGTTCTTC

CDR3 length: 17
J gene: TRBJ2-5
D gene: TRBD2
clone size: NA
V gene: TRBV5-5
CDR3 protein: CASNPREGGAQQETQYF
CDR3 DNA: TGTGCCAGCAACCCCCGGGAGGGGGGGGCCCAACAAGAGACCCAGTACTTC

CDR3 length: 16
J gene: TRBJ2-1
D gene: TRBD2
clone size: NA
V gene: TRBV18
CDR3 protein: CASWGWTSGGHNEQFF
CDR3 DNA: TGTGCCAGCTGGGGATGGACTAGCGGGGGACACAATGAGCAGTTCTTC

CDR3 length: 15
J gene: TRBJ2-1
D gene: NA
clone size: few
V gene: TRBV15
CDR3 protein: CATSRARSSYNEQFF
CDR3 DNA: TGTGCCACCAGCAGAGCCCGCAGCTCCTACAATGAGCAGTTCTTC

CDR3 length: 14
J gene: TRBJ2-1
D gene: NA
clone size: NA
V gene: TRBV5-1
CDR3 protein: CACAGGGNYNEQFF
CDR3 DNA: TGCGCCTGCGCAGGAGGCGGTAACTACAATGAGCAGTTCTTC

CDR3 length: 12
J gene: TRBJ2-5
D gene: NA
clone size: NA
V gene: TRBV3-1
CDR3 protein: CASSQQQETQYF
CDR3 DNA: TGTGCCAGCAGCCAGCAACAAGAGACCCAGTACTTC

CDR3 length: 12
J gene: TRBJ2-5
D gene: NA
clone size: NA
V gene: TRBV20-1
CDR3 protein: CSAGGVGETQYF
CDR3 DNA: TGCAGTGCAGGAGGAGTAGGGGAGACCCAGTACTTC

CDR3 length: 16
J gene: TRBJ2-3
D gene: TRBD1
clone size: few
V gene: TRBV7-3
CDR3 protein: CASSLNSGGIPDTQYF
CDR3 DNA: TGTGCCAGCAGCTTAAACTCAGGGGGCATCCCAGATACGCAGTATTTT

CDR3 length: 16
J gene: TRBJ2-2
D gene: NA
clone size: few
V gene: TRBV24-1
CDR3 protein: CATAAGRRGGTGELFF
CDR3 DNA: TGTGCCACGGCCGCCGGACGAAGGGGAGGAACCGGGGAGCTGTTTTTT

CDR3 length: 15
J gene: TRBJ1-1
D gene: TRBD1
clone size: few
V gene: TRBV27
CDR3 protein: CASRALQGAPIEAFF
CDR3 DNA: TGTGCCAGCAGAGCATTACAGGGGGCGCCGATTGAAGCTTTCTTT

CDR3 length: 16
J gene: TRBJ2-3
D gene: TRBD2
clone size: NA
V gene: TRBV5-4
CDR3 protein: CASSFQRGSSTDTQYF
CDR3 DNA: TGTGCCAGCAGCTTCCAGCGGGGTTCTAGCACAGATACGCAGTATTTT

CDR3 length: 16
J gene: TRBJ2-1
D gene: TRBD2
clone size: NA
V gene: TRBV10-3
CDR3 protein: CAIKASGTTLYNEQFF
CDR3 DNA: TGTGCCATCAAAGCCTCCGGGACTACCCTTTACAATGAGCAGTTCTTC

CDR3 length: 19
J gene: TRBJ2-1
D gene: TRBD2
clone size: NA
V gene: TRBV7-8
CDR3 protein: CASSSLLAGSSSSYNEQFF
CDR3 DNA: TGTGCCAGCAGCTCGCTACTAGCGGGGAGCTCAAGCTCCTACAATGAGCAGTTCTTC

CDR3 length: 17
J gene: TRBJ2-7
D gene: TRBD2
clone size: many
V gene: TRBV7-8
CDR3 protein: CASSSHGRTSGSYEQYF
CDR3 DNA: TGTGCCAGCAGCTCGCATGGGAGGACTAGCGGGAGCTACGAGCAGTACTTC

CDR3 length: 15
J gene: TRBJ2-1
D gene: NA
clone size: few
V gene: TRBV6-5
CDR3 protein: CASSPGTPAYNEQFF
CDR3 DNA: TGTGCCAGCAGCCCCGGGACTCCGGCCTACAATGAGCAGTTCTTC

CDR3 length: 16
J gene: TRBJ2-3
D gene: TRBD2
clone size: few
V gene: TRBV12-3/TRBV12-4
CDR3 protein: CASSFAGGLSTDTQYF
CDR3 DNA: TGTGCCAGCTCATTTGCGGGGGGCTTAAGCACAGATACGCAGTATTTT

CDR3 length: 13
J gene: TRBJ1-2
D gene: NA
clone size: NA
V gene: TRBV20-1
CDR3 protein: CSARDPPGGGYTF
CDR3 DNA: TGCAGTGCTAGAGATCCCCCCGGTGGCGGCTACACCTTC

CDR3 length: 14
J gene: TRBJ1-4
D gene: NA
clone size: NA
V gene: TRBV12-3/TRBV12-4
CDR3 protein: CASSWGGGGEKLFF
CDR3 DNA: TGTGCCAGCAGCTGGGGGGGCGGTGGTGAAAAACTGTTTTTT

CDR3 length: 14
J gene: TRBJ2-7
D gene: NA
clone size: NA
V gene: TRBV20-1
CDR3 protein: CSARDPHQVYEQYF
CDR3 DNA: TGCAGTGCTAGAGATCCCCACCAGGTATACGAGCAGTACTTC

CDR3 length: 17
J gene: TRBJ2-3
D gene: NA
clone size: few
V gene: TRBV4-1
CDR3 protein: CASSRWGDRGTGDTQYF
CDR3 DNA: TGCGCCAGCAGCCGATGGGGGGACCGGGGTACGGGAGATACGCAGTATTTT

CDR3 length: 16
J gene: TRBJ2-7
D gene: NA
clone size: NA
V gene: TRBV15
CDR3 protein: CATSRDLAGLTYEQYF
CDR3 DNA: TGTGCCACCAGCAGAGATTTGGCGGGACTCACCTACGAGCAGTACTTC

CDR3 length: 17
J gene: TRBJ1-3
D gene: TRBD1
clone size: NA
V gene: TRBV4-1
CDR3 protein: CASSTPGGGLSGNTIYF
CDR3 DNA: TGCGCCAGCAGCACCCCAGGGGGGGGTTTATCTGGAAACACCATATATTTT

CDR3 length: 15
J gene: TRBJ2-1
D gene: TRBD1
clone size: NA
V gene: TRBV7-3
CDR3 protein: CASSSQGGPYNEQFF
CDR3 DNA: TGTGCCAGCAGCTCACAGGGGGGTCCCTACAATGAGCAGTTCTTC

CDR3 length: 13
J gene: TRBJ2-7
D gene: NA
clone size: many
V gene: TRBV4-1
CDR3 protein: CASSSDLGYEQYF
CDR3 DNA: TGCGCCAGCAGTTCCGATTTGGGCTACGAGCAGTACTTC

CDR3 length: 14
J gene: TRBJ2-7
D gene: TRBD2
clone size: NA
V gene: TRBV20-1
CDR3 protein: CSARAPAGGYEQYF
CDR3 DNA: TGCAGTGCTAGAGCCCCAGCGGGGGGATACGAGCAGTACTTC

CDR3 length: 13
J gene: TRBJ1-5
D gene: NA
clone size: few
V gene: TRBV7-6
CDR3 protein: CARTGGGNQPQHF
CDR3 DNA: TGTGCCCGGACCGGAGGAGGCAATCAGCCCCAGCATTTT

CDR3 length: 14
J gene: TRBJ2-4
D gene: TRBD2
clone size: many
V gene: TRBV12-3/TRBV12-4
CDR3 protein: CASSTGGAKNIQYF
CDR3 DNA: TGTGCCAGCAGCACCGGGGGGGCCAAAAACATTCAGTACTTC

CDR3 length: 18
J gene: TRBJ2-2
D gene: NA
clone size: NA
V gene: TRBV6-5
CDR3 protein: CASSLTGRIKSNTGELFF
CDR3 DNA: TGTGCCAGCAGTCTCACGGGACGCATAAAGTCGAACACCGGGGAGCTGTTTTTT

CDR3 length: 14
J gene: TRBJ1-2
D gene: NA
clone size: NA
V gene: TRBV5-1
CDR3 protein: CASSTDSVLYGYTF
CDR3 DNA: TGCGCCAGCAGCACCGACAGTGTTCTCTATGGCTACACCTTC

CDR3 length: 12
J gene: TRBJ2-3
D gene: TRBD1
clone size: NA
V gene: TRBV2
CDR3 protein: CASQDREDTQYF
CDR3 DNA: TGTGCCAGCCAGGACAGGGAAGATACGCAGTATTTT

CDR3 length: 13
J gene: TRBJ2-1
D gene: NA
clone size: few
V gene: TRBV29-1
CDR3 protein: CSVGGVSYNEQFF
CDR3 DNA: TGCAGCGTTGGGGGGGTCTCCTACAATGAGCAGTTCTTC

CDR3 length: 13
J gene: TRBJ1-1
D gene: TRBD1
clone size: NA
V gene: TRBV10-3
CDR3 protein: CAISEVTGTEAFF
CDR3 DNA: TGTGCCATCAGTGAAGTGACAGGGACTGAAGCTTTCTTT

CDR3 length: 15
J gene: TRBJ2-5
D gene: NA
clone size: NA
V gene: TRBV15
CDR3 protein: CATSRGGAYAETQYF
CDR3 DNA: TGTGCCACCAGCAGAGGCGGCGCGTATGCGGAGACCCAGTACTTC

CDR3 length: 14
J gene: TRBJ2-7
D gene: TRBD2
clone size: few
V gene: TRBV6-2/TRBV6-3
CDR3 protein: CASSSAGGVYEQYF
CDR3 DNA: TGTGCCAGCAGTTCAGCGGGAGGGGTCTACGAGCAGTACTTC

CDR3 length: 13
J gene: TRBJ2-1
D gene: TRBD2
clone size: NA
V gene: TRBV9
CDR3 protein: CATSGGVDNEQFF
CDR3 DNA: TGTGCCACTAGCGGGGGGGTGGACAATGAGCAGTTCTTC

CDR3 length: 15
J gene: TRBJ2-1
D gene: NA
clone size: few
V gene: TRBV5-1
CDR3 protein: CASSFLGGGGNEQFF
CDR3 DNA: TGCGCCAGCAGCTTCCTCGGCGGAGGGGGGAATGAGCAGTTCTTC

CDR3 length: 19
J gene: TRBJ2-1
D gene: NA
clone size: few
V gene: TRBV7-9
CDR3 protein: CASSSLMSSSSGQGHGQFF
CDR3 DNA: NA

CDR3 length: 13
J gene: TRBJ2-5
D gene: NA
clone size: NA
V gene: TRBV4-2
CDR3 protein: CASSGDTRETQYF
CDR3 DNA: TGTGCCAGCAGCGGAGACACTCGAGAGACCCAGTACTTC

CDR3 length: 16
J gene: TRBJ2-2
D gene: NA
clone size: NA
V gene: TRBV11-2
CDR3 protein: CASSLVGGLYTGELFF
CDR3 DNA: TGTGCCAGCAGCTTAGTAGGGGGGCTTTACACCGGGGAGCTGTTTTTT

CDR3 length: 15
J gene: TRBJ2-3
D gene: TRBD1
clone size: few
V gene: TRBV12-3/TRBV12-4
CDR3 protein: CASSMHRGDTDTQYF
CDR3 DNA: TGTGCCAGCAGTATGCACAGGGGGGACACAGATACGCAGTATTTT

CDR3 length: 13
J gene: TRBJ2-5
D gene: TRBD2
clone size: few
V gene: TRBV20-1
CDR3 protein: CSATSGGQETQYF
CDR3 DNA: TGCAGTGCCACTAGCGGGGGGCAAGAGACCCAGTACTTC

CDR3 length: 15
J gene: TRBJ1-1
D gene: NA
clone size: NA
V gene: TRBV4-2
CDR3 protein: CASSQETGLFTEAFF
CDR3 DNA: TGTGCCAGCAGCCAAGAGACAGGCCTATTCACTGAAGCTTTCTTT

CDR3 length: 14
J gene: TRBJ1-4
D gene: NA
clone size: NA
V gene: TRBV19
CDR3 protein: CASSMPGVREKLFF
CDR3 DNA: TGTGCCAGTAGTATGCCGGGGGTTCGTGAAAAACTGTTTTTT

CDR3 length: 15
J gene: TRBJ2-1
D gene: TRBD2
clone size: NA
V gene: TRBV7-9
CDR3 protein: CASSLVQRGGFEQFF
CDR3 DNA: TGTGCCAGCAGCTTAGTCCAGCGCGGGGGTTTTGAGCAGTTCTTC

CDR3 length: 14
J gene: TRBJ2-7
D gene: TRBD1
clone size: many
V gene: TRBV7-9
CDR3 protein: CASSLGQGNYEQYF
CDR3 DNA: TGCGCCAGCAGCTTGGGACAGGGGAACTACGAGCAGTACTTC